This TCR beta chain was captured in a study of siplizumab effects on memory and regulatory T cells (dated by TCRdb to the late 2010s). In terms of the full investigation: The effect of the anti-CD2 antibody siplizumab on alloreactive T-cell subsets was examined in allogeneic mixed lymphocyte reactions constructed from human PBMCs. What the work shows at the level of the full study, not this receptor alone: Roughly 80-97% of proliferating CD4+ or CD8+ clones could not be assigned a naive or memory phenotype. Siplizumab significantly reduced the cumulative frequency of alloreactive sequences traceable to unstimulated CD4+ memory T cells. Because sequences at frequencies below about 10^-5 were poorly captured, only a minor fraction of alloreactive clones could be mapped back to unstimulated subsets. In reactions with siplizumab, an average of approximately 69% of mappable alloreactive CD4+ clones were Treg-derived, compared with around 30% in control reactions. Unstimulated naive T cells appeared more diverse than memory T cells, and naive cells seemed to contribute substantially to the alloresponse. Whether proliferating Tregs from siplizumab cultures were suppressive was not functionally confirmed.

Receptor libraries were prepared by the immunoSEQ multiplex PCR assay. Each sample had 90,000 to 100,000 TCR templates assayed by the deep sequencing platform. Genomic DNA extracted from sorted T cells was used for TCRbeta CDR3 sequencing. For the original study's pipeline: The R programming language was used for clonal analysis of TCRbeta CDR3 data. Comparing unstimulated samples against CFSE-low samples taken after the reaction was how alloreactive CD4+ and CD8+ clones were defined. Regulatory or non-regulatory origin of alloreactive CD4+ clones was assigned by matching sequences to the sorted unstimulated Treg and non-Treg repertoires. The table comes from immuneACCESS by way of TCRdb, which keeps in-frame sequences with V and J called. Part of the clones is missing from these tables; in studies checked, under half for an unresolved V gene and the rest for unknown reasons. The V and J calls and the clone size are those of that table, but D and trimming were determined from the DNA. The sample table shows around 61,000 clones, and about 97% are seen once. 0.9% to 1.2% of the sample lies in the top ten.

Of note for this clone: Its antigen specificity is not known. The input lacks base qualities; no much larger clone sits a single base away.

Additional sequencing covered unstimulated subsets from a few donor pairs, namely CD8+ effector memory, CD4+ naive, CD8+ TEMRA, CD4+ memory and CD8+ naive. Sorted unstimulated T cells and proliferating T cells recovered from mixed lymphocyte reactions were subjected to TCRbeta CDR3 sequencing. Fresh whole blood from 9 to 11 HLA-typed healthy donors was used to isolate PBMCs. Via the germline V gene, CDR1 is SGDLS and CDR2 YYNGEE. Spanning cysteine to phenylalanine, the CDR3 consists of 14 amino acids. The entry retains the CDR3 DNA only, 42 bases that are in frame from base 1. V is cut by 4 bases and J by 0 bases, and the space between the germline ends is 8 bases.

The specimen sequenced was naive CD8+ T cells sorted from blood. What this sample's cell subset or site label stands for: unstimulated naive T cells. The chain is made from TRBV9 and TRBJ1-5; a confident D gene designation cannot be given. This sequence was found in a human donor in good health. The nucleotide sequence reads as follows: TGTGCCAGCAGCAGGGAGAATAGCAATCAGCCCCAGCATTTT. Protein translation: CASSRENSNQPQHF.